The 12 T cell receptor beta chains in this list originate from one sample, sequenced in a study of early T cells in non-severe SARS-CoV-2 infection. One entry per CDR3 protein results from TCRdb running MiXCR on the 5' RACE reads. The repertoire includes about 22,000 distinct CDR3 sequences, about 3.7% of them detected once, and roughly 5.7% sits in the top ten. Sequences were obtained from whole blood. These receptors were taken from an adult who was a healthcare worker with PCR-confirmed SARS-CoV-2 infection or an uninfected control (not recorded which).

By share, this clonotype ranks as medium-sized. The chain uses TRBV30 and TRBJ1-4, with D possibly TRBD1 on 6 matching bases. The CDR3 contains 14 residues. The ends were cut back, 0 bases at V and 8 bases at J, with 13 bases in the middle. CDR1 and CDR2 from the germline V gene are GTSNPN and SVGIG (reference sequence). The CDR3 DNA sequence: TGTGCCTGGAGTGTATGGGGGGCCAGGGAAAAACTGTTTTTT. Translated: CAWSVWGAREKLFF.

Worth noting for this clonotype: Given a much more abundant clone one base away, this may be a read error. J is TRBJ2-7 and V is TRBV10-1, with D unresolved. V lost 3 bases, J lost 13 bases, and 13 bases lay in between. The CDR3 has 11 residues. Germline CDR1 and CDR2: WNHNN and SYGVQD (reference sequence). CDR3 DNA sequence: TGCGCCAGCAGTGATGGCGACTCGCATTACTTC. Residues: CASSDGDSHYF.

This clonotype was recorded a few times. The V gene is TRBV28, the J gene TRBJ2-7; possibly TRBD1 for D (5 bases). V shed 3 bases and J shed 2 bases, with 11 bases lying between them. Looked up from germline, CDR1 is MDHEN and CDR2 is SYDVKM. The CDR3 consists of 14 residues. The CDR3 DNA reads TGTGCCAGCAGTTTGAGTGACAGAGCCTACGAGCAGTACTTC. Translating it yields CASSLSDRAYEQYF.

In this sample, this clonotype turned up many times. CDR3 DNA sequence: TGCAGCGTTGAATTTGACCTTGGGTATGGCTACACCTTC. Translating gives CSVEFDLGYGYTF. The rearrangement joins TRBV29-1 to TRBJ1-2; D is uncertain. Germline CDR1 SQVTM, CDR2 ANQGSEA. This CDR3 has 13 amino acids. Trimming left V 2 bases short and J 5 bases short, with 12 bases between.

This clonotype has at least ten counts. The chain recombines TRBV20-1 with TRBJ2-7; 15 nucleotides agree with TRBD2. The CDR3 contains 13 residues. V was pared by 5 bases and J by 7 bases, with 3 bases of the junction left unmatched. The germline V gene has CDR1 DFQATT and CDR2 SNEGSKA (reference sequence). CDR3 DNA sequence: TGCAGTGCTCCCGGGACTAGCGGGAGGGAGCAGTACTTC. Amino acid sequence: CSAPGTSGREQYF.

This clonotype was observed many times. The chain employs TRBV19 and TRBJ2-7; TRBD1 aligns across 10 bases. This CDR3 spans 15 amino acids. Trimming took 6 bases from V and 1 from J; bases not matched to a gene: 6. Germline loops: CDR1 LNHDA, CDR2 SQIVND (reference sequence). In nucleotides, the CDR3 is TGTGCCAGTAGAACCGGGACAGGGGAATCCTACGAGCAGTACTTC. Amino acid sequence: CASRTGTGESYEQYF.

Many counts were recorded for this clonotype. V usage is TRBV11-2 and J usage is TRBJ2-3, with 9 positions matching TRBD1. CDR1 is SGHAT, CDR2 FQNNGV, per germline. V lost 5 bases and J lost 4; bases outside the gene matches: 10. This CDR3 has 16 amino acids. CDR3 nucleotide sequence: TGTGCCAGCAGCCTCGAACTACAGGGGGCTCCAGATACGCAGTATTTT. Amino acids: CASSLELQGAPDTQYF.

Note on this clonotype: This clone may be a read error of a much larger clone one base away. The rearrangement uses TRBV11-3 and TRBJ2-1, with D perhaps matching TRBD1 or TRBD2 (5 bases each). This CDR3 contains 12 residues. Germline lookup yields CDR1 SGHNT and CDR2 YENEEA. CDR3 in DNA: TGTGTCAGCAGCCCGGGGCAGATTGCTGAGTTCTTC. As protein: CVSSPGQIAEFF.

At least ten counts were recorded for this clonotype. J is TRBJ1-2 and V is TRBV10-3, with TRBD1 matching over 9 bases. This CDR3 region has 14 residues. Germline CDR1 is ENHRY and CDR2 is SYGVKD. Losses at the gene ends were 4 bases for V and 7 bases for J; bases not matched to a gene: 7. The CDR3 is CAISAVQGAGGYTF. In DNA, the CDR3 is TGTGCCATCAGTGCTGTACAGGGGGCAGGTGGCTACACCTTC.

This clonotype was seen ten or more times. The chain links TRBV6-5 to TRBJ2-3; 8 positions agree with TRBD2. V lost 5 bases and J lost 1; bases outside the gene matches: 8. This CDR3 has 16 amino acids. CDR1 is MNHEY and CDR2 is SVGAGI in the germline V gene. Written as DNA, the CDR3 is TGTGCCAGCAGTGAGTGGACTAGCACCCGCACAGATACGCAGTATTTT. Translation: CASSEWTSTRTDTQYF.

Only a few counts were recorded for this clonotype. The gene calls are TRBV11-2 and TRBJ1-5; 10 bases fit TRBD1. CDR1 SGHAT and CDR2 FQNNGV come from the germline V gene. The CDR3 runs 16 residues. The ends lost 1 base at V and 1 base at J; junction bases unmatched: 1. CDR3 sequence (DNA): TGTGCCAGCAGCTTAGGGACAGGGGGGAGCAATCAGCCCCAGCATTTT. Translation gives CASSLGTGGSNQPQHF.

V is TRBV30 and J is TRBJ1-5, with a tentative D call TRBD1 (5 bases). V was trimmed by 0 bases and J by 4 bases, leaving 7 bases between them. This CDR3 region has 13 residues. CDR1 is GTSNPN and CDR2 is SVGIG in the germline V gene (reference sequence). The CDR3 DNA sequence: TGTGCCTGGAGTGTTCAGGGTAATCAGCCCCAGCATTTT. It encodes CAWSVQGNQPQHF.